The rows below give T cell receptor beta chains drawn from one sample of a study of blood T cell repertoires in COVID-19. Sequencing was performed with immunoSEQ multiplex PCR; in TCRdb, only in-frame clones are kept and a portion is missing. The sample includes roughly 30,000 clones, roughly 91% seen only once; the top ten take roughly 14%. Sequencing used peripheral blood. These receptor sequences come from a human donor in a cohort sampled during active COVID-19. The donor label of this sample is uncertain. CDR3s include the opening cysteine and the closing phenylalanine or tryptophan. The order of the fields is clone size, D gene, V gene, J gene, CDR3 DNA, CDR3 protein. D genes are given only for firm matches. Rows may omit the clone size; those that give it use once, few, many or a size class.

NA	TRBD1	TRBV3-1/TRBV3-2	TRBJ2-2	TGTGCCAGCAGCCCCCGGGACAGGGGAACCGGGGAGCTGTTTTTT	CASSPRDRGTGELFF
NA	TRBD1	TRBV28	TRBJ2-1	TGTGCCAGCAGTACAACCGGGACAGGGTACCGCAATGAGCAGTTCTTC	CASSTTGTGYRNEQFF
NA	TRBD2	TRBV9	TRBJ2-1	TGTGCCAGCAGCGTGGGTGCTAGCGGCAATGAGCAGTTCTTC	CASSVGASGNEQFF
NA	NA	TRBV5-4	TRBJ2-1	TGTGCCAGCAGCTTGGGGTCCGGGGGGCTTTACAATGAGCAGTTCTTC	CASSLGSGGLYNEQFF
NA	TRBD1	TRBV6-2/TRBV6-3	TRBJ2-7	TGTGCCAGCAGTTACCGACAGGGGGCTCGGGAGCAGTACTTC	CASSYRQGAREQYF
NA	TRBD1	TRBV6-5	TRBJ1-6	TGTGCCAGCAGTTTCTCTCGACAGGGGGATTCACCCCTCCACTTT	CASSFSRQGDSPLHF
NA	NA	TRBV19	TRBJ2-5	TGTGCCAGTTCCAGTCAGGGGTACCAAGAGACCCAGTACTTC	CASSSQGYQETQYF
NA	NA	TRBV24-1	TRBJ2-7	TGTGCCACCAGTCCCCAGGACAGTGATACCTACGAGCAGTACTTC	CATSPQDSDTYEQYF
NA	NA	TRBV19	TRBJ2-3	TGTGCCAGTGGGGCGCGGGGTGTGAGCACAGATACGCAGTATTTT	CASGARGVSTDTQYF
NA	TRBD2	TRBV19	TRBJ2-3	TGTGCCAGTAGTGCGGGACTAGCGGGCTCAGATACGCAGTATTTT	CASSAGLAGSDTQYF
NA	TRBD1	TRBV28	TRBJ1-4	TGTGCCAGCAGTCCCAACCAACCGGGACAGGGGGCGCGTGATAATGAAAAACTGTTTTTT	CASSPNQPGQGARDNEKLFF
NA	NA	TRBV27	TRBJ2-7	TGTGCCAGCAGTTTATCACCGTACGGGGCCTACGAGCAGTACTTC	CASSLSPYGAYEQYF
NA	NA	TRBV7-2	TRBJ1-3	TGTGCCAGCAGCTTAGGCGGCCCCGCCGTATCTGGAAACACCATATATTTT	CASSLGGPAVSGNTIYF
NA	TRBD1	TRBV3-1/TRBV3-2	TRBJ1-2	TGTGCCAGCAGCCGGGACAGGGGGACGGGTGGCTACACCTTC	CASSRDRGTGGYTF
NA	NA	TRBV5-1	TRBJ2-3	TGCGCCAGCAGCTCGGACATGGCAGATACGCAGTATTTT	CASSSDMADTQYF
NA	TRBD1	TRBV7-9	TRBJ1-2	TGTGCCAGCAGCTGGGGGACAGAGGACACCTTC	CASSWGTEDTF
once	TRBD1	TRBV18	TRBJ2-1	TGTGCCAGCTCACCCGGGACAGCCTCCTACAATGAGCAGTTCTTC	CASSPGTASYNEQFF